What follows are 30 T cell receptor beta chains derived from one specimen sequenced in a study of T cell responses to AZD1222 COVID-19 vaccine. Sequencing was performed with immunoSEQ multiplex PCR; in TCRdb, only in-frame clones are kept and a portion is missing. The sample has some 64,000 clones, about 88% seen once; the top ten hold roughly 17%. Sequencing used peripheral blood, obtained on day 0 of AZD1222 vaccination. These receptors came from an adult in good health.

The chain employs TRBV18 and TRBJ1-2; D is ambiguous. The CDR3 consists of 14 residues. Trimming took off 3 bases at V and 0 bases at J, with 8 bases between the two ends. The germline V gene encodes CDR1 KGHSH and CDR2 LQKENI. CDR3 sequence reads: CASSPLDANYGYTF. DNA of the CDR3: TGTGCCAGCTCACCCCTAGATGCTAACTATGGCTACACCTTC.

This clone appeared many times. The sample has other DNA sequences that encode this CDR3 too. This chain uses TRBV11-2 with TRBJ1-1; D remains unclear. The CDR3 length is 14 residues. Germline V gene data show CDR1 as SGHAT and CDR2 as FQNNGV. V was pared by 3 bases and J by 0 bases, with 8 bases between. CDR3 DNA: TGTGCCAGCAGCTTGACGGATATGAACACTGAAGCTTTCTTT. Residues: CASSLTDMNTEAFF.

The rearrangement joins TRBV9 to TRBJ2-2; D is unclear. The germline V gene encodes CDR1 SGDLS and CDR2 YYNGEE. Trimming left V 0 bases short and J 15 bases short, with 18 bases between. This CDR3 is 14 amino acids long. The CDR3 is CASSVDGPIGKVFF. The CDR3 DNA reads TGTGCCAGCAGCGTAGACGGCCCCATTGGAAAGGTGTTTTTT.

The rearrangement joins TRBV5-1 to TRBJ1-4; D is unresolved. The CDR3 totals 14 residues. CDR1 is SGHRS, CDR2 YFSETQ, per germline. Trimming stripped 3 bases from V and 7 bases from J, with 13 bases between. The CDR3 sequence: CASSSRTMGEKLFF. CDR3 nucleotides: TGCGCCAGCAGCTCAAGAACGATGGGTGAAAAACTGTTTTTT.

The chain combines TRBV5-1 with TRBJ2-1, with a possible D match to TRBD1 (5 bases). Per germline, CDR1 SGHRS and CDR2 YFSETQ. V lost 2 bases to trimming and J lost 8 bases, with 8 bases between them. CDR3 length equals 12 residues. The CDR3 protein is CASSFTGDEQFF. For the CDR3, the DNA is TGCGCCAGCAGCTTCACAGGTGATGAGCAGTTCTTC. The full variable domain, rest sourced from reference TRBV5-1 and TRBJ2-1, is KAGVTQTPRYLIKTRGQQVTLSCSPISGHRSVSWYQQTPGQGLQFLFEYFSETQRNKGNFPGRFSGRQFSNSRSEMNVSTLELGDSALYLCASSFTGDEQFFGPGTRLTVL.

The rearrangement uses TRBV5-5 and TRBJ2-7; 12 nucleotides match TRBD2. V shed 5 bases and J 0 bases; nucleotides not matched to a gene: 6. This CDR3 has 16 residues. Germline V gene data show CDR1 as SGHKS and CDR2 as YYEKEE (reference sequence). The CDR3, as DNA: TGTGCCAGCAGAGTGACTAGCGGGGGCACCTCCTACGAGCAGTACTTC. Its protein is CASRVTSGGTSYEQYF.

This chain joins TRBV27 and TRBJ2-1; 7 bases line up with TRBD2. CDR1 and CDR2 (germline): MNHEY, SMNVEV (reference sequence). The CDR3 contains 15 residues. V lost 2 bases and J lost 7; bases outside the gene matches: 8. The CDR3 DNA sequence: TGTGCCAGCAGTTTACCCGGGAGGCGAAGGAATGAGCAGTTCTTC. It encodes CASSLPGRRRNEQFF.

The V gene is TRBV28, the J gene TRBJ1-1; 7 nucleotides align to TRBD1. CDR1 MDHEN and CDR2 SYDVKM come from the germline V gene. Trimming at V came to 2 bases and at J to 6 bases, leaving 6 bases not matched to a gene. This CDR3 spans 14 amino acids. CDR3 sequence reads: CASSLNSGGAEAFF. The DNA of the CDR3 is TGTGCCAGCAGTTTAAATTCAGGGGGGGCTGAAGCTTTCTTT.

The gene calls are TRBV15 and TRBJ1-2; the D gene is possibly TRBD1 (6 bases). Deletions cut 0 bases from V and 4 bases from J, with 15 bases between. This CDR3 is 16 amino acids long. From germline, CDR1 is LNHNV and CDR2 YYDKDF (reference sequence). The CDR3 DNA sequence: TGTGCCACCAGCAGAGAGGACCGAGGGGGGACCTATGGCTACACCTTC. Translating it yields CATSREDRGGTYGYTF.

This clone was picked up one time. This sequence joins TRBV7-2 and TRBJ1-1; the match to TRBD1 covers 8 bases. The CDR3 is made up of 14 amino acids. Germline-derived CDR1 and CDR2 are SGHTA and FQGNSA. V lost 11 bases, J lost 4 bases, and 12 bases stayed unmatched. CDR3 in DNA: TGTGCCTCCATGCCCCAGGGGGCTAGCACTGAAGCTTTCTTT. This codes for CASMPQGASTEAFF.

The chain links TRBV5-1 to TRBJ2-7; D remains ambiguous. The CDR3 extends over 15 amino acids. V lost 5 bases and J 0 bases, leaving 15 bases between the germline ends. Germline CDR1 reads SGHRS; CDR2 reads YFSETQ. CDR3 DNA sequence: TGCGCCAGCAGTGATCGGTGGGGAAGCTCCTACGAGCAGTACTTC. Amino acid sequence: CASSDRWGSSYEQYF.

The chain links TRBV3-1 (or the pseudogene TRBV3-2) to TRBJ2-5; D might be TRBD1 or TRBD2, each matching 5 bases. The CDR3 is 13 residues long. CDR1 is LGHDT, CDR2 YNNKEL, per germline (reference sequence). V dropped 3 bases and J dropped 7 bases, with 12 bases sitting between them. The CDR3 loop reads CASSHGGEGTQYF. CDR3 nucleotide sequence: TGTGCCAGCAGCCATGGGGGAGAGGGGACCCAGTACTTC.

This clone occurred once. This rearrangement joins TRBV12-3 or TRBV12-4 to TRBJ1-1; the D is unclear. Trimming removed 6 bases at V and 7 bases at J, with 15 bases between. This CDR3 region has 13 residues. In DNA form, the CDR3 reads TGTGCCAGCAGACGAGACGACTCACGTGAAGCTTTCTTT. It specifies CASRRDDSREAFF.

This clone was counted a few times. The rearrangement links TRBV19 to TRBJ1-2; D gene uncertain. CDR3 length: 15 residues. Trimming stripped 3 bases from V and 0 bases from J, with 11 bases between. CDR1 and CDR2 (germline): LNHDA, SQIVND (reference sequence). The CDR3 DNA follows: TGTGCCAGTAGTATTACCTGGGATACTAACTATGGCTACACCTTC. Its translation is CASSITWDTNYGYTF.

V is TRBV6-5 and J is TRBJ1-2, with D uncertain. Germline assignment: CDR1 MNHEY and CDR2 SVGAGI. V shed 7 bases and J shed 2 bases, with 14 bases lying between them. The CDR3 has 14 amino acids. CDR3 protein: CASTERPDNYGYTF. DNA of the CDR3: TGTGCCAGCACCGAACGACCGGACAACTATGGCTACACCTTC.

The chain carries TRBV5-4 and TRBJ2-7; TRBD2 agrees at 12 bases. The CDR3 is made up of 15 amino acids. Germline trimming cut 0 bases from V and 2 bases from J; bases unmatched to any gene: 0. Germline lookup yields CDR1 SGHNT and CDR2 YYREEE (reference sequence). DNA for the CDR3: TGTGCCAGCAGCTTGGGACTAGCGGGGGCCTACGAGCAGTACTTC. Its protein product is CASSLGLAGAYEQYF.

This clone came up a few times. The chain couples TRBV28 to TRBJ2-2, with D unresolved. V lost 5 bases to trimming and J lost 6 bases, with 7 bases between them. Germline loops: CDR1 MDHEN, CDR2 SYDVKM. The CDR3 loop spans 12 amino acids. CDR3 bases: TGTGCCAGCAGTGTAGACTCCGGGGAGCTGTTTTTT. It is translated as CASSVDSGELFF.

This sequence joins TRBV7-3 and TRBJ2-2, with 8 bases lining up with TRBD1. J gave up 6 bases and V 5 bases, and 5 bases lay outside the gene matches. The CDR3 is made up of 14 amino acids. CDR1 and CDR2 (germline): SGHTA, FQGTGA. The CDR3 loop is CASSEATGAGELFF. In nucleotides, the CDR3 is TGTGCCAGCAGCGAGGCGACAGGGGCCGGGGAGCTGTTTTTT.

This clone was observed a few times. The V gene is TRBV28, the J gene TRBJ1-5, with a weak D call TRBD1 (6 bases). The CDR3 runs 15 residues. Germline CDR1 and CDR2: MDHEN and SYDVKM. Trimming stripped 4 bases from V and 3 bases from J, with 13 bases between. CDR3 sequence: CASSSSQGNNQPQHF. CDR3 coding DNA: TGTGCCAGCAGTTCGTCTCAGGGGAACAATCAGCCCCAGCATTTT.

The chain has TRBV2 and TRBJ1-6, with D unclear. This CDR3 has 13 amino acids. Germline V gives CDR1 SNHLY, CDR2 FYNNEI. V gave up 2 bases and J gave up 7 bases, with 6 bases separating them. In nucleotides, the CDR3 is TGTGCCAGCAGTGAACGGTGGAATTCACCCCTCCACTTT. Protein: CASSERWNSPLHF.

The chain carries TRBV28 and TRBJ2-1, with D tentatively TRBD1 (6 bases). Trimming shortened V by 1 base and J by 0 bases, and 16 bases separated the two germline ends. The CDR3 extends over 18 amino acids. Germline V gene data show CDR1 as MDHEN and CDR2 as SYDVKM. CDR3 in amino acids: CASSLSLNRDNSYNEQFF. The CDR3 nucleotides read TGTGCCAGCAGTTTATCCTTAAACAGGGACAACTCCTACAATGAGCAGTTCTTC. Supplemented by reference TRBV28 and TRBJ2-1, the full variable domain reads DVKVTQSSRYLVKRTGEKVFLECVQDMDHENMFWYRQDPGLGLRLIYFSYDVKMKEKGDIPEGYSVSREKKERFSLILESASTNQTSMYLCASSLSLNRDNSYNEQFFGPGTRLTVL.

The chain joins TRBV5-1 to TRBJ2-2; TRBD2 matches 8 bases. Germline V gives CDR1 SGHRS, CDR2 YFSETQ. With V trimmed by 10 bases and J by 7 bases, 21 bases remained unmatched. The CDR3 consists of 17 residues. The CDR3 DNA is TGCGCCTCCTCCACGCGGAGCAGCGGGAGTGCCGGCGGGGAGCTGTTTTTT. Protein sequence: CASSTRSSGSAGGELFF.

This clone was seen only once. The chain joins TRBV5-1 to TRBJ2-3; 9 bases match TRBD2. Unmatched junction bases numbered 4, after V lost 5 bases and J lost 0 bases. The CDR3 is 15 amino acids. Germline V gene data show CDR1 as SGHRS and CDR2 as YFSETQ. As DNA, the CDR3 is TGCGCCAGCAGGGCTAGCGGGGTTAGCACAGATACGCAGTATTTT. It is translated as CASRASGVSTDTQYF.

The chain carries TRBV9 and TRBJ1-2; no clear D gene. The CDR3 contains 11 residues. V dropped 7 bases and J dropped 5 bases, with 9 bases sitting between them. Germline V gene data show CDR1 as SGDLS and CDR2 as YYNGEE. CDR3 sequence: CASAMGYGYTF. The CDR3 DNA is TGTGCCAGCGCGATGGGGTATGGCTACACCTTC.

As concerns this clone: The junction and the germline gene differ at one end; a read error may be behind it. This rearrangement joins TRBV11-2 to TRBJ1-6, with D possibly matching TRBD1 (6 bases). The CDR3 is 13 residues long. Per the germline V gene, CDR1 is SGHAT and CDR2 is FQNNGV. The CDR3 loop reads CASSLGQQSPLHF. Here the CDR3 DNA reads TGTGCCAGCAGTTTAGGACAGCAGTCACCCCTCCACTTT.

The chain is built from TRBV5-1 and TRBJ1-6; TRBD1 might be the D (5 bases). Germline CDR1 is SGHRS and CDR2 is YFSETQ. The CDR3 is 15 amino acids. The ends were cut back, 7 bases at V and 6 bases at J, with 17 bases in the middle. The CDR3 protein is CASGWDDRPNSPLHF. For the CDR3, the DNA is TGCGCCAGCGGGTGGGACGACCGCCCTAATTCACCCCTCCACTTT.

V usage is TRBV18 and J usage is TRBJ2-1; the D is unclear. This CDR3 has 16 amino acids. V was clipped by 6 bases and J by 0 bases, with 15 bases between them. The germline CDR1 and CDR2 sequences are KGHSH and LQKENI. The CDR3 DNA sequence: TGTGCCAGCTCGGAAACCCTGTTGAGCTCCTACAATGAGCAGTTCTTC. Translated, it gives CASSETLLSSYNEQFF.

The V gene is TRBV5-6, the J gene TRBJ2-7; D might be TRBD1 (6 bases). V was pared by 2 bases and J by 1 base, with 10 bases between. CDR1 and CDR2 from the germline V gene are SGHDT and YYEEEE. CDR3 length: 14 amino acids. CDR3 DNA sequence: TGTGCCAGCAGCTTATTTCAGGGGTCCTACGAGCAGTACTTC. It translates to CASSLFQGSYEQYF.

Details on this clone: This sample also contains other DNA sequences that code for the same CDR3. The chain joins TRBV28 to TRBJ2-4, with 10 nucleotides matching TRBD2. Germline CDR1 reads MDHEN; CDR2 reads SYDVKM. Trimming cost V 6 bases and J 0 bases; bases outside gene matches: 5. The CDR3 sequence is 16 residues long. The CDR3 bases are TGTGCCAGCAGCCTGCCTAGCGGGAGAGCCAAAAACATTCAGTACTTC. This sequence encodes CASSLPSGRAKNIQYF.

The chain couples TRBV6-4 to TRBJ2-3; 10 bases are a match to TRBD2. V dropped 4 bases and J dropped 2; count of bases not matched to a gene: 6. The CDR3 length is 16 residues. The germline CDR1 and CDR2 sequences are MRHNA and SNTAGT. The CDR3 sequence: CASSATSGEATDTQYF. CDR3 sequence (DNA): TGTGCCAGCAGTGCTACTAGCGGGGAAGCCACAGATACGCAGTATTTT.